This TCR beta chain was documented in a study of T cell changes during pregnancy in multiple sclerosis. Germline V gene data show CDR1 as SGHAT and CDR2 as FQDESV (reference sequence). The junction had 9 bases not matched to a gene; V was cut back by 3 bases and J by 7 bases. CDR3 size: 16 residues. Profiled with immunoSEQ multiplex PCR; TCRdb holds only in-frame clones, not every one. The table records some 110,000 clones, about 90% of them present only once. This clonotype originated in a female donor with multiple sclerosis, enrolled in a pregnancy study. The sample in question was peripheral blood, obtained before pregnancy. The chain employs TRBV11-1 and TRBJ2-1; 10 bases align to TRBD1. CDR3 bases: TGTGCCAGCAGCTTTCTTCCGGGACAGGGGCCGAATGAGCAGTTCTTC. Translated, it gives CASSFLPGQGPNEQFF.